The entry that follows covers one T cell receptor beta chain sequence. Here immunoSEQ multiplex PCR was the method, and the copy in TCRdb shows in-frame clones only, minus some. In the table there are some 44,000 clones, 77% of which are singletons. This specimen comes from a study of memory CD4+ T cells and cytomegalovirus serostatus. This CDR3 is built from 17 residues. Germline V CDR1 and CDR2: MNHEY, SMNVEV (reference sequence). V lost 7 bases, J lost 1 base, and 13 bases stayed unmatched. The sort gate was single viable CD3+CD4+CD8-CD45RO+ cells for memory CD4+ T cells. The sequenced sample consisted of memory CD4+ T cells from blood. The chain recombines TRBV27 with TRBJ2-3; TRBD2 matches 8 bases. The TCR sequence derives from an adult in good health and CMV-seronegative. CDR3 in DNA: TGTGCCAGCACCCGAAAGGCGTTGACTAGCGGCACAGATACGCAGTATTTT. It translates to CASTRKALTSGTDTQYF.